Below, 29 T cell receptor beta chains from the same sample are listed, as sequenced in a study of beta chain features in type 1 diabetes (dated by TCRdb to the late 2010s). On the study overall, not on this receptor specifically: In all four CD4+ subsets, TCRB CDR3 length was moderately but significantly shorter in type 1 diabetes patients.

Library preparation employed the immunoSEQ multiplex PCR assay. The entire isolated RNA was reverse transcribed using the High Capacity cDNA Reverse Transcription Kit, and thus expressed TCRB transcripts were sequenced. TCRdb carries this immuneACCESS record with in-frame sequences only. Its versions omit some clonotypes, under half of them owing to an unresolved V gene in the studies checked, with the rest unexplained. The sample data list roughly 150,000 clones, and roughly 9% of these were observed just once. About 0.75% of the sample is held by the ten biggest clonotypes. No antigen has been identified for these receptors. Sequenced sample: central memory CD4+ T cells from blood. These receptors all come from a woman aged 30 to 39 with type 1 diabetes.

This clone was found once. The CDR3 DNA follows: TGTGCCAGCAGCGTAGCGGGAGGGGGATTTAGCACAGATACGCAGTATTTT. Its protein product is CASSVAGGGFSTDTQYF. The chain recombines TRBV9 with TRBJ2-3; TRBD2 matches 8 bases. This CDR3 is 17 amino acids long. Germline CDR1 and CDR2: SGDLS and YYNGEE. Losses at the gene ends were 0 bases for V and 0 bases for J; bases not matched to a gene: 6.

This chain connects TRBV5-1 to TRBJ2-3, with 9 bases lining up with TRBD2. Germline V gene sequence: CDR1 SGHRS, CDR2 YFSETQ. CDR3 length: 16 residues. V was pared by 4 bases and J by 0 bases, with 6 bases of the junction left unmatched. The CDR3, as DNA: TGCGCCAGCAGCCGAGGGACTAGCCGAAGCACAGATACGCAGTATTTT. Protein sequence: CASSRGTSRSTDTQYF.

This clone was counted a few times. The chain couples TRBV28 to TRBJ2-1; 8 bases are shared with TRBD2. V shed 3 bases and J 6 bases; nucleotides not matched to a gene: 10. Germline CDR1 reads MDHEN; CDR2 reads SYDVKM. The CDR3 covers 16 residues. CDR3 bases: TGTGCCAGCAGTTTTTGGAGCGGGAGATCGGGCAATGAGCAGTTCTTC. Translation gives CASSFWSGRSGNEQFF. The complete variable domain, with remaining parts taken from reference TRBV28 and TRBJ2-1, reads DVKVTQSSRYLVKRTGEKVFLECVQDMDHENMFWYRQDPGLGLRLIYFSYDVKMKEKGDIPEGYSVSREKKERFSLILESASTNQTSMYLCASSFWSGRSGNEQFFGPGTRLTVL.

This clone has just a few counts. V is TRBV6-6 and J is TRBJ2-3; D possibly corresponds to TRBD1 (6 bases). Germline CDR1 reads MNHNY; CDR2 reads SVGAGI (reference sequence). The CDR3 extends over 15 amino acids. V was trimmed by 6 bases and J by 2 bases, leaving 15 bases between them. CDR3 sequence reads: CASRKQGRATDTQYF. The CDR3 nucleotides are TGTGCCAGCAGAAAACAGGGTAGAGCCACAGATACGCAGTATTTT.

The chain couples TRBV28 to TRBJ2-1; 7 bases fit TRBD1. J gave up 4 bases and V 6 bases, and 6 bases lay outside the gene matches. This CDR3 is 14 amino acids long. Germline V gives CDR1 MDHEN, CDR2 SYDVKM. The CDR3 DNA follows: TGTGCCAGCAGCGGGACAGACCCTTACAATGAGCAGTTCTTC. It yields the protein CASSGTDPYNEQFF.

This clone was seen more than once but under ten times. This rearrangement joins TRBV2 to TRBJ2-7; 11 bases are shared with TRBD1. The germline V gene encodes CDR1 SNHLY and CDR2 FYNNEI. The CDR3 loop spans 14 amino acids. Trimming removed 7 bases from V and 6 bases from J; junction bases left unmatched: 8. The CDR3 DNA reads TGTGCCAGCAACGGACAGGGGGCGGGCAGCGAGCAGTACTTC. Translated, it gives CASNGQGAGSEQYF.

This chain links TRBV5-1 with TRBJ2-1, with no clear D. V lost 0 bases, J lost 6 bases, and 4 bases lay in between. The germline V gene has CDR1 SGHRS and CDR2 YFSETQ. This CDR3 is 12 amino acids long. DNA of the CDR3: TGCGCCAGCAGCTTGGGTCTCAATGAGCAGTTCTTC. Translated, it gives CASSLGLNEQFF.

This clone was counted only a few times. An end of the junction differs from the germline gene, which may be a read error. The chain combines TRBV5-4 with TRBJ2-2; 9 nucleotides agree with TRBD2. Germline loops: CDR1 SGHNT, CDR2 YYREEE (reference sequence). The CDR3 is 17 amino acids. The CDR3 is CASSQFTSGRNTGELFF. The CDR3 nucleotides read TGCGCCAGCAGCCAGTTTACTAGCGGGCGTAACACCGGGGAGCTGTTTTTT.

This clone was found a few times. This chain links TRBV19 with TRBJ1-2, with D perhaps TRBD1 (5 bases). The CDR3 totals 15 residues. Trimming removed 5 bases at V and 3 bases at J, with 16 bases between. The germline V gene has CDR1 LNHDA and CDR2 SQIVND (reference sequence). The CDR3, as DNA: TGTGCCAGTAGTCCCTCCGACAGACCGTACTATGGCTACACCTTC. Amino acid sequence: CASSPSDRPYYGYTF.

This clone occurred a few times. V is TRBV7-8 and J is TRBJ2-3; D perhaps matches TRBD2 (6 bases). Trimming removed 4 bases from V and 6 bases from J, with 17 bases in between. The germline V gene has CDR1 SGHVS and CDR2 FQNEAQ. This CDR3 region has 15 residues. The CDR3 DNA sequence: TGTGCCAGCAGCTCGCAGGGAGGTTTTTCGGATACGCAGTATTTT. Translated, it gives CASSSQGGFSDTQYF.

V is TRBV18 and J is TRBJ2-7, with D perhaps TRBD2 (6 bases). The V gene's germline CDR1 is KGHSH and CDR2 LQKENI. The CDR3 loop spans 13 amino acids. V lost 3 bases and J lost 3, with 9 bases in between. Here the CDR3 reads CASSPGGDYEQYF. As DNA, the CDR3 is TGTGCCAGCTCACCGGGGGGAGACTACGAGCAGTACTTC. Full variable domain (remainder filled in from reference TRBV18 and TRBJ2-7): NAGVMQNPRHLVRRRGQEARLRCSPMKGHSHVYWYRQLPEEGLKFMVYLQKENIIDESGMPKERFSAEFPKEGPSILRIQQVVRGDSAAYFCASSPGGDYEQYFGPGTRLTVT.

This clone was seen only a few times. The CDR3 nucleotides read TGTGCCAGCAGTTCGTCTACTAGCGGGAGGGCCGGTACGCAGTATTTT. It codes for CASSSSTSGRAGTQYF. The V call is TRBV27, the J call TRBJ2-3, with 13 bases fitting TRBD2. There are 16 residues in the CDR3. The trim removed 4 bases at V and 8 bases at J, leaving 9 bases unmatched. Germline assignment: CDR1 MNHEY and CDR2 SMNVEV (reference sequence).

This clone was detected only a few times. The chain carries TRBV18 and TRBJ1-1; 9 positions agree with TRBD1. The CDR3 is 16 amino acids. With V trimmed by 5 bases and J by 0 bases, 7 bases remained unmatched. Germline loops: CDR1 KGHSH, CDR2 LQKENI. In DNA form, the CDR3 reads TGTGCCAGCTCAGGGACAGGGAGTCGGGTGAACACTGAAGCTTTCTTT. Translation gives CASSGTGSRVNTEAFF. Together with reference TRBV18 and TRBJ1-1, the CDR3 gives the full variable domain: NAGVMQNPRHLVRRRGQEARLRCSPMKGHSHVYWYRQLPEEGLKFMVYLQKENIIDESGMPKERFSAEFPKEGPSILRIQQVVRGDSAAYFCASSGTGSRVNTEAFFGQGTRLTVV.

This clone was picked up a small number of times. The J gene is TRBJ2-7, the V gene TRBV18, with TRBD2 identical over 8 bases. V lost 3 bases, J lost 0 bases, and 4 bases stayed unmatched. This CDR3 spans 15 amino acids. The V gene's germline CDR1 is KGHSH and CDR2 LQKENI. CDR3 loop: CASSPLAGNSYEQYF. The CDR3 nucleotides are TGTGCCAGCTCACCCCTAGCGGGCAACTCCTACGAGCAGTACTTC. The full variable domain, its missing parts supplied by reference TRBV18 and TRBJ2-7, is NAGVMQNPRHLVRRRGQEARLRCSPMKGHSHVYWYRQLPEEGLKFMVYLQKENIIDESGMPKERFSAEFPKEGPSILRIQQVVRGDSAAYFCASSPLAGNSYEQYFGPGTRLTVT.

In this sample, this clone turned up a few times. V usage is TRBV4-2 and J usage is TRBJ2-1; 8 bases match TRBD2. V dropped 5 bases and J dropped 4; count of bases not matched to a gene: 4. This CDR3 region has 14 residues. CDR1 is LGHNA, CDR2 YNFKEQ, per germline. The DNA for the CDR3 is TGTGCCAGCAGCACGGGACTAGAGTACAATGAGCAGTTCTTC. Its translation: CASSTGLEYNEQFF.

This clone was seen more than once but under ten times. The chain is built from TRBV28 and TRBJ1-1; 7 bases line up with TRBD1. J gave up 11 bases and V 6 bases, and 9 bases lay outside the gene matches. The CDR3 sequence is 12 residues long. The germline V gene encodes CDR1 MDHEN and CDR2 SYDVKM. The CDR3 DNA is TGTGCCAGCAGCCGACCGACAGGGAGGGCTTTCTTT. It specifies CASSRPTGRAFF.

This clone occurred a few times. This chain links TRBV5-1 with TRBJ1-3, with 7 bases lining up with TRBD1. The V gene's germline CDR1 is SGHRS and CDR2 YFSETQ. This CDR3 region has 15 residues. J gave up 2 bases and V 4 bases, and 6 bases lay outside the gene matches. CDR3 sequence reads: CASSVDRSAGNTIYF. CDR3 sequence (DNA): TGCGCCAGCAGCGTGGACAGGAGTGCTGGAAACACCATATATTTT.

This clone was observed a few times. V usage is TRBV14 and J usage is TRBJ2-1; TRBD2 might be the D (6 bases). Germline V gene data show CDR1 as SGHDN and CDR2 as FVKESK. This CDR3 is built from 15 residues. The ends were cut back, 4 bases at V and 9 bases at J, with 19 bases in the middle. The CDR3 bases are TGTGCCAGCAGCCCAACTAGTTGGCGGGAAGGTGAGCAGTTCTTC. Its translation: CASSPTSWREGEQFF.

This clone came up a few times. V gene TRBV9 combines with J gene TRBJ2-3; no reliable D call. Germline values: CDR1 SGDLS, CDR2 YYNGEE. CDR3 length: 13 residues. Trimming cost V 0 bases and J 6 bases, with 8 bases left between them. CDR3 sequence (DNA): TGTGCCAGCAGCGTAGGTTCCCTGGATACGCAGTATTTT. Translation gives CASSVGSLDTQYF. Based on the CDR3 plus reference TRBV9 and TRBJ2-3, the full variable domain is DSGVTQTPKHLITATGQRVTLRCSPRSGDLSVYWYQQSLDQGLQFLIQYYNGEERAKGNILERFSAQQFPDLHSELNLSSLELGDSALYFCASSVGSLDTQYFGPGTRLTVL.

This clone was observed a handful of times. This chain uses TRBV7-2 with TRBJ2-1; 13 bases match TRBD2. V shed 5 bases and J 3 bases; nucleotides not matched to a gene: 1. The CDR3 is made up of 15 amino acids. CDR1 and CDR2 (germline): SGHTA, FQGNSA. The CDR3 spells CASSRTSGSYNEQFF. The CDR3 bases are TGTGCCAGCAGCCGGACTAGCGGGAGCTACAATGAGCAGTTCTTC. The variable domain in full, completed from reference TRBV7-2 and TRBJ2-1, reads GAGVSQSPSNKVTEKGKDVELRCDPISGHTALYWYRQSLGQGLEFLIYFQGNSAPDKSGLPSDRFSAERTGGSVSTLTIQRTQQEDSAVYLCASSRTSGSYNEQFFGPGTRLTVL.

The chain carries TRBV28 and TRBJ2-6; D is unresolved. Between the trimmed V and J ends, which lost 2 bases and 4 bases, there was a span of 9 bases. Germline lookup yields CDR1 MDHEN and CDR2 SYDVKM. There are 15 residues in the CDR3. CDR3 sequence (DNA): TGTGCCAGCAGTTTAATGGCGGCAGGGGCCAACGTCCTGACTTTC. It is translated as CASSLMAAGANVLTF.

The table lists this clone with a few counts. V usage is TRBV19 and J usage is TRBJ2-2; 8 bases agree with TRBD1. CDR3 length: 15 residues. The germline gives CDR1 LNHDA, CDR2 SQIVND (reference sequence). V was pared by 9 bases and J by 4 bases, with 10 bases of the junction left unmatched. The CDR3 bases are TGTGCCAGCCTTCCCAGGGGGCGCGGCACCGGGGAGCTGTTTTTT. Its translation: CASLPRGRGTGELFF.

The chain employs TRBV12-5 and TRBJ1-1, with D uncertain. This CDR3 has 13 residues. V shed 9 bases and J shed 1 base, with 12 bases lying between them. Germline V gene lookup returns CDR1 LGHNT and CDR2 FRNRAP. The CDR3 spells CASAPTTNTEAFF. DNA of the CDR3: TGTGCTAGCGCCCCGACTACGAACACTGAAGCTTTCTTT.

This clone was found a few times. The chain employs TRBV29-1 and TRBJ1-2; D possibly corresponds to TRBD1 (6 bases). Germline lookup yields CDR1 SQVTM and CDR2 ANQGSEA. CDR3 size: 12 residues. Trimming cost V 4 bases and J 2 bases, with 8 bases left between them. The CDR3 nucleotides read TGCAGCGTTGGGGACACCAACTATGGCTACACCTTC. Translated, it gives CSVGDTNYGYTF.

This clone was counted a few times. The chain is built from TRBV6-5 and TRBJ2-5; D unclear. Trimming shortened V by 7 bases and J by 2 bases, and 11 bases separated the two germline ends. Germline V lookup: CDR1 MNHEY, CDR2 SVGAGI. This CDR3 is built from 13 residues. For the CDR3, the DNA is TGTGCCAGCAAGCCCCAGGAACAAGAGACCCAGTACTTC. Residues: CASKPQEQETQYF.

The sample holds a few counts of this clone. Other DNA sequences in the same sample also yield this CDR3. In DNA form, the CDR3 reads TGTGCCAGCAGTACGACTAGCGGGTACACAGATACGCAGTATTTT. Protein product: CASSTTSGYTDTQYF. This chain links TRBV28 with TRBJ2-3; 10 nucleotides agree with TRBD2. The J segment lost 2 bases and the V segment lost 5 bases, leaving 4 bases of the junction unmatched. The CDR3 loop spans 15 amino acids. Per germline, CDR1 MDHEN and CDR2 SYDVKM.

V is TRBV2 and J is TRBJ1-2; 9 nucleotides agree with TRBD1. CDR1 SNHLY and CDR2 FYNNEI come from the germline V gene. The trim removed 6 bases at V and 4 bases at J, leaving 3 bases unmatched. This CDR3 is 13 amino acids long. CDR3 loop: CASRPTGGYGYTF. The CDR3 nucleotides read TGTGCCAGCAGACCGACAGGGGGCTATGGCTACACCTTC.

The J gene is TRBJ2-7, the V gene TRBV7-9; 9 bases align to TRBD2. CDR3 length: 16 residues. Germline assignment: CDR1 SEHNR and CDR2 FQNEAQ (reference sequence). V gave up 3 bases and J gave up 3 bases; unmatched junction bases: 9. The DNA of the CDR3 is TGTGCCAGCAGCTTGGAGAGGACTAGCGAAAGCTACGAGCAGTACTTC. This gives the protein CASSLERTSESYEQYF.

The chain carries TRBV5-1 and TRBJ2-3; tentatively, D is TRBD1 (6 bases). The CDR3 is 16 amino acids. V dropped 0 bases and J dropped 1 base, with 12 bases sitting between them. Germline V gene lookup returns CDR1 SGHRS and CDR2 YFSETQ. CDR3 loop: CASSLGDRFGTDTQYF. DNA for the CDR3: TGCGCCAGCAGCTTGGGAGACAGGTTCGGCACAGATACGCAGTATTTT.